This T cell receptor beta chain came from a study of blood T cells in healthy people across ages. Regarding the study as a whole: Roughly linearly, TCR beta diversity per million T cells fell as age increased. Possibly, changes in expanded clonotypes were confounded because donor CMV status was unknown.

Primers used in a second PCR of about 6 to 11 cycles were a sample-barcoded 5' primer and a J-beta primer mix. Each of the samples gave a minimum of 3 million paired-end reads that contained CDR3. Each CDR3 protein is one row after TCRdb ran MiXCR on the 5' RACE reads. Of more than 800,000 distinct CDR3 sequences listed, 29% are singletons. Caucasian individuals from Russia who were healthy and aged about 6 to 90 acted as donors. The CDR3 is 13 residues long. The germline gives CDR1 ENHRY, CDR2 SYGVKD. With 6 bases clipped from V and 12 bases from J, the junction kept 11 bases outside the gene matches. Note on this clonotype: As yet, its antigen is unknown. A read error may explain this, as a much larger clone is one base away.

The sequencing input was blood. The V call is TRBV10-3, the J call TRBJ2-1, with TRBD1 matching 7 bases. The receptor comes from a woman over 75 in good health. The CDR3 spells CAIRDTGVHGQFF. In nucleotides, the CDR3 is TGTGCCATCAGGGACACAGGGGTTCATGGGCAGTTCTTC.